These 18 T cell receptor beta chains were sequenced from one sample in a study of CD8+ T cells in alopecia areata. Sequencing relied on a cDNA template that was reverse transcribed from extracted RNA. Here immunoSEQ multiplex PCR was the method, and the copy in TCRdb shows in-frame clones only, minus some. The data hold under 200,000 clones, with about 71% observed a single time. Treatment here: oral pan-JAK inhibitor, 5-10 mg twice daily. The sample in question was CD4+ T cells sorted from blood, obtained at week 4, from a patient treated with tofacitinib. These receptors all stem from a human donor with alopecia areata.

The CDR3 sequence is CSVEQAVVAFF. The CDR3 DNA reads TGCAGCGTTGAACAGGCGGTTGTAGCTTTCTTT. The chain combines TRBV29-1 with TRBJ1-1; D gene uncertain. The CDR3 covers 11 residues. CDR1 is SQVTM and CDR2 is ANQGSEA in the germline V gene. Trimming took 2 bases from V and 10 from J, leaving 11 bases between them.

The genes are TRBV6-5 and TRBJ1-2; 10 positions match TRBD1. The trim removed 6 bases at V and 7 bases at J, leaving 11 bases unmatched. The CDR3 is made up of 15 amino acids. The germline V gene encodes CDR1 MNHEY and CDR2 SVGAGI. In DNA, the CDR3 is TGTGCCAGCAGGGAACCCGGGACAGGGGTCGGTGGCTACACCTTC. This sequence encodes CASREPGTGVGGYTF.

The DNA for the CDR3 is TGTGCCAGCAGCTCGACAGGGAACTATGGCTACACCTTC. Its protein is CASSSTGNYGYTF. The chain combines TRBV7-8 with TRBJ1-2, with TRBD1 identical over 7 bases. V trimming: 4 bases; J trimming: 2 bases; junction bases outside the gene matches: 1. The CDR3 runs 13 residues. Germline V CDR1 and CDR2: SGHVS, FQNEAQ.

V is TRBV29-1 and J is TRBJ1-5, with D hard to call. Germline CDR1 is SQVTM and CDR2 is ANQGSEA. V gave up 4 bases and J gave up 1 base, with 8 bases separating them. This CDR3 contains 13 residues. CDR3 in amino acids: CSVGPDSNQPQHF. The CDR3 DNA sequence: TGCAGCGTTGGCCCGGACAGCAATCAGCCCCAGCATTTT.

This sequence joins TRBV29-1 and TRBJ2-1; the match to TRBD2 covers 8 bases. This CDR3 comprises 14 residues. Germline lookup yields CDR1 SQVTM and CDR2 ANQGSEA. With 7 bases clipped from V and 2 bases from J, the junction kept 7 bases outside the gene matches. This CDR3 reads CSAKAGVAYNEQFF. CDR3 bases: TGCAGCGCTAAAGCGGGGGTGGCCTACAATGAGCAGTTCTTC.

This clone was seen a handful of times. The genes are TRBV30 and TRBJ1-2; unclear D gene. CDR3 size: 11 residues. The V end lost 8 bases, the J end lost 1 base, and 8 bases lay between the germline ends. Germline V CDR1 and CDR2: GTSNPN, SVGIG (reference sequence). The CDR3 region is CAQRDNYGYTF. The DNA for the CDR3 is TGTGCCCAAAGGGATAACTATGGCTACACCTTC.

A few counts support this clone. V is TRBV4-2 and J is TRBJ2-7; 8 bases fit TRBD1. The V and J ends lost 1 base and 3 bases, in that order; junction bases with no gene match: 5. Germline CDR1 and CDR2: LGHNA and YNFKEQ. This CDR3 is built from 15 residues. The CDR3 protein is CASSQAPGGRYEQYF. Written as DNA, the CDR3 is TGTGCCAGCAGCCAAGCACCAGGGGGCCGCTACGAGCAGTACTTC.

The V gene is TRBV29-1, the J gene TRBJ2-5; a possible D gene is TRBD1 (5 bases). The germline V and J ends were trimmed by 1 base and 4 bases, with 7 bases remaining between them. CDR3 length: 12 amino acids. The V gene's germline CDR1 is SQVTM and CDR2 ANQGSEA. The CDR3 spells CSVEVQGETQYF. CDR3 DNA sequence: TGCAGCGTTGAAGTTCAGGGAGAGACCCAGTACTTC.

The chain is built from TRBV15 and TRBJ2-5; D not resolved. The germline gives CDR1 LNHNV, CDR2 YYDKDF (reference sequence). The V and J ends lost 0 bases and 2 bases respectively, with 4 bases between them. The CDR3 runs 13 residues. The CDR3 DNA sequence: TGTGCCACCAGCAGAGATGGGCAAGAGACCCAGTACTTC. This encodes CATSRDGQETQYF.

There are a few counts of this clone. The DNA of the CDR3 is TGTGCCAGCAGCTTGTGGGGGGCCGGCGGGGAGCTGTTTTTT. This gives the protein CASSLWGAGGELFF. The genes are TRBV5-4 and TRBJ2-2; D possibly matches TRBD1 or TRBD2 (6 bases each). The germline V gene encodes CDR1 SGHNT and CDR2 YYREEE (reference sequence). CDR3 length: 14 residues. The V end lost 1 base, the J end lost 7 bases, and 11 bases lay between the germline ends. Full variable domain (outside the CDR3, taken from reference TRBV5-4 and TRBJ2-2): ETGVTQSPTHLIKTRGQQVTLRCSSQSGHNTVSWYQQALGQGPQFIFQYYREEENGRGNFPPRFSGLQFPNYSSELNVNALELDDSALYLCASSLWGAGGELFFGEGSRLTVL.

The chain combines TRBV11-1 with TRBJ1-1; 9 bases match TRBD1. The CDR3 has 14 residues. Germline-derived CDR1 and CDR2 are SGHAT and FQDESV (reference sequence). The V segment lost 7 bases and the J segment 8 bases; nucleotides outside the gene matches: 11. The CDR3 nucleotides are TGTGCCAGCACCCACGGACAGGGGATAGGGGAAGCTTTCTTT. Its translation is CASTHGQGIGEAFF.

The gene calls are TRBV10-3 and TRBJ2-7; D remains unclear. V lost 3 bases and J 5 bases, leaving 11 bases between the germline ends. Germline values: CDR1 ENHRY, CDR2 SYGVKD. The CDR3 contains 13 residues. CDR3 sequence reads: CAISERDGDEQYF. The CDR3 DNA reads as TGTGCCATCAGTGAAAGGGATGGCGACGAGCAGTACTTC.

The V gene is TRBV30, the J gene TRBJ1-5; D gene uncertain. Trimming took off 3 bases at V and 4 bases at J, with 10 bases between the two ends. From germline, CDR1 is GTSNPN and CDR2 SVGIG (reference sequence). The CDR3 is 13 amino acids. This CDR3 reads CAWSNPGNQPQHF. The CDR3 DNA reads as TGTGCCTGGAGCAACCCTGGGAATCAGCCCCAGCATTTT.

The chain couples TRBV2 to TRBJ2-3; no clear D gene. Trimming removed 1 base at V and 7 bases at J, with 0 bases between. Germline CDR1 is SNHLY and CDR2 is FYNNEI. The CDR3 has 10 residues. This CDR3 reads CASSEDTQYF. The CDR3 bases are TGTGCCAGCAGTGAAGATACGCAGTATTTT.

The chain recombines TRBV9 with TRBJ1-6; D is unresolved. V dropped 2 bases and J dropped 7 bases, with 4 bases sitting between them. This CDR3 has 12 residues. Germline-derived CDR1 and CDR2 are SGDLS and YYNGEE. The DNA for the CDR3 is TGTGCCAGCAGCGTCACGAATTCACCCCTCCACTTT. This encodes CASSVTNSPLHF.

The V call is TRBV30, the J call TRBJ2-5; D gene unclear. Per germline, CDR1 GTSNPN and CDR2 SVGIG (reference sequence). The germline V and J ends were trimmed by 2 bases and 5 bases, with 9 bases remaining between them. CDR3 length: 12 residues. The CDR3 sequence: CAWSNGEETQYF. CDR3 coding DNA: TGTGCCTGGAGTAACGGCGAGGAGACCCAGTACTTC.

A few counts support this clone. CDR3 sequence (DNA): TGTGCCATCAGTGGCGGGTCCTACGAGCAGTACTTC. Translating gives CAISGGSYEQYF. This rearrangement joins TRBV10-3 to TRBJ2-7; a possible D gene is TRBD2 (5 bases). This CDR3 contains 12 residues. Looked up from germline, CDR1 is ENHRY and CDR2 is SYGVKD. V gave up 4 bases and J gave up 1 base, with 5 bases separating them.

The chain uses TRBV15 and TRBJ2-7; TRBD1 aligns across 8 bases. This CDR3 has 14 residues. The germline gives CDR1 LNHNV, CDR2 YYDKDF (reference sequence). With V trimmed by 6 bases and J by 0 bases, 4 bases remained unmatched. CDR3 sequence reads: CATSRTGYSYEQYF. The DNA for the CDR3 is TGTGCCACCAGTAGGACAGGGTACTCCTACGAGCAGTACTTC. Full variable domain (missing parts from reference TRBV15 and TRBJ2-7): DAMVIQNPRYQVTQFGKPVTLSCSQTLNHNVMYWYQQKSSQAPKLLFHYYDKDFNNEADTPDNFQSRRPNTSFCFLDIRSPGLGDTAMYLCATSRTGYSYEQYFGPGTRLTVT.